A single T cell receptor beta chain is shown here with its context. This clonotype has only a few counts. It has no known antigen specificity. There are no base qualities to consult, and no much larger clone falls within one base. Reads for this sample came from an Illumina NovaSeq 6000. TCR cDNA was synthesized by 5'RACE template switching, through which a universal primer site and unique molecular identifiers were introduced. Priming for cDNA synthesis came from both the TCR alpha and TCR beta constant segments. Library amplification used two PCR steps, and the second PCR step added sample barcodes and sequencing adapters. Sequencing of libraries was done on Illumina HiSeq 2500 (2x100 bp) or NovaSeq (2x150 bp). As for the authors' bioinformatics: MIGEC handled demultiplexing of reads and collapsing into UMI consensus sequences, while MiXCR performed V(D)J alignment. Clonotypes responding to the vaccine were identified with edgeR on replicate PBMC samples, with the criteria of FDR below 0.01 and a log2 fold change above 5 up to day 15. Each bulk clonotype was labeled CD4 or CD8 based on which sequenced repertoire, CD4 or CD8, contained the clonotype at higher abundance. TCRdb handled the public reads itself, with Q25 trimming in fastp and clone calling in MiXCR, and kept productive beta chains. Rows with one shared CDR3 protein collapse into an entry with the most common genes and DNA. The V and J calls and clone size are TCRdb's, not the authors'. The sample yields hundreds of thousands of distinct CDR3 sequences; under 20% were counted once. Roughly a sixth of the sample lies in the top ten.

Explained via the paper, the treatment or condition label denotes: live attenuated yellow fever vaccine strain. Two biological replicates of bulk PBMCs were collected at each blood-draw timepoint. A standard Ficoll-Paque protocol was used to isolate PBMCs from peripheral blood. TriZol was used to extract RNA from bulk PBMCs, from CD4 and CD8 fractions, and from dextramer-positive and dextramer-negative fractions. These data originate in a study of T cells after yellow fever vaccination (dated by TCRdb to about 2019). About the study as a whole: The SMART-Seq v4 Ultra Low Input RNA kit was used to prepare libraries from fractions with low cell numbers. To follow T-cell clones before and after primary and booster YFV17D yellow fever vaccination, bulk TCR alpha and beta repertoires were sequenced over time. Two healthy male donors, one aged 18 to 30 and one aged 30 to 40 years, made up the cohort. Blood was collected at multiple timepoints before and after primary and secondary immunization, and bulk PBMC replicates and cell subsets were isolated.

Trimmed from V: 1 base; trimmed from J: 7 bases; junction bases lacking a gene match: 12. Taken from the germline V gene, the CDR1 and CDR2 loops are MNHEY and SVGEGT. There are 17 amino acids in the CDR3, from cysteine to phenylalanine inclusive. The kept DNA is CDR3 alone, 51 bases in frame from the first base. Broad study findings and their caveats: Because abundant contaminating clonotypes from the bulk population could be contained in FACS-sorted repertoires, computational filtering was required. Most clones expanded after primary vaccination (almost 97% of CD4 and roughly 88% of CD8) were re-detected after the booster, suggesting that broad memory maintenance occurred. Only a couple of donors were included in the study, so the extent to which the findings can be generalized is limited. A small fraction of clonotypes showed up in both the CD4 and CD8 compartments, probably as a result of convergent recombination. Compared with the primary T-cell response, the secondary T-cell response was weaker but faster, peaking on day 5 rather than day 15.

The chain links TRBV6-2 or TRBV6-3 with TRBJ1-5; 8 central bases correspond to TRBD1. The sequences come from PBMCs, collected before the yellow fever booster vaccination. This receptor was taken from a man younger than 30 who received the YFV17D yellow fever vaccine. At the DNA level, the sequence is TGTGCCAGCAGTTACTTCGTCACCTCAGGGGGCTGGCAGCCCCAGCATTTT. It specifies CASSYFVTSGGWQPQHF.